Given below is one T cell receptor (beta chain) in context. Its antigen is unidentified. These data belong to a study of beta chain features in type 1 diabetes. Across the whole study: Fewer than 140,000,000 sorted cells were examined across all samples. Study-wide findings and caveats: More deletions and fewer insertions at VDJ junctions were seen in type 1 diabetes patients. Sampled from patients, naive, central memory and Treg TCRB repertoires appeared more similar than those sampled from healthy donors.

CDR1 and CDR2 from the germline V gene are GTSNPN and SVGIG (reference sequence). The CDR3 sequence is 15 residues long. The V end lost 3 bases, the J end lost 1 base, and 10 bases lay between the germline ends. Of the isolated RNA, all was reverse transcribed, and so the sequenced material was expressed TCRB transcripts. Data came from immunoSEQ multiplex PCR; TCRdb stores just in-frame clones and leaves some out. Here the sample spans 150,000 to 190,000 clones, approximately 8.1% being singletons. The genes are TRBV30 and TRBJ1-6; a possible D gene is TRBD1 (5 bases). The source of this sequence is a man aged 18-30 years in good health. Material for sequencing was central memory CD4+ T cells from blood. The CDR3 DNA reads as TGTGCCTGGAGGGGGGAGGGATCCTATAATTCACCCCTCCACTTT. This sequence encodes CAWRGEGSYNSPLHF.